The 26 T cell receptor beta chains below come from one sample, sequenced in a study of vaccination effects on CD4 cells after COVID-19. Antigen-specific CD4+ T cells expanded by the ViraFEST assay with viral peptide pools were then sequenced. Having been cultured for ten to eleven days, the cells underwent CD4+ T cell isolation. Recipients of the vaccine had no prior SARS-CoV-2 infection and negative nucleocapsid antibodies. Which antigens these TCRs recognize remains unknown. Assay used: immunoSEQ multiplex PCR; TCRdb lists only in-frame clones, some missing. This table holds just under 65,000 clones, 70% to 85% found once. Source: CD4+ T cells from PBMCs cultured with HCoV-OC43 spike peptides, taken before COVID-19 vaccination. Indicated subset: HCoV-OC43 spike overlapping peptide pool stimulation. The receptors shown here come from a human donor who received a COVID-19 vaccine.

DNA for the CDR3: TGTGCCAGTATCCACCGGACAGGGCTGTACTATGGCTACACCTTC. Its protein product is CASIHRTGLYYGYTF. V usage is TRBV19 and J usage is TRBJ1-2, with 8 bases lining up with TRBD1. The CDR3 runs to 15 residues. Germline CDR1 is LNHDA and CDR2 is SQIVND (reference sequence). Germline trimming cut 7 bases from V and 3 bases from J; bases unmatched to any gene: 10.

This clone was counted only a few times. The chain joins TRBV10-1 to TRBJ2-2; D gene uncertain. The CDR3 runs to 12 residues. Trimming removed 11 bases from V and 2 bases from J, with 9 bases in between. Germline loops: CDR1 WNHNN, CDR2 SYGVQD (reference sequence). CDR3: CASCSNTGELFF. CDR3 in DNA: TGCGCCTCCTGCTCCAACACCGGGGAGCTGTTTTTT.

The chain carries TRBV11-1 and TRBJ2-3; a weak D match, TRBD1 (6 bases). Trimming pared 1 base from V and 3 bases from J, leaving 11 bases between. Germline assignment: CDR1 SGHAT and CDR2 FQDESV (reference sequence). The CDR3 is 15 residues long. In DNA, the CDR3 is TGTGCCAGCAGCTTAGACAGGGCAGGGACAGATACGCAGTATTTT. Protein: CASSLDRAGTDTQYF.

This chain joins TRBV10-1 and TRBJ2-5; D is unclear. Germline CDR1 reads WNHNN; CDR2 reads SYGVQD (reference sequence). The CDR3 sequence is 12 residues long. With 5 bases removed from V and 2 bases from J, the gap between germline ends came to 6 bases. The CDR3 loop reads CASSPGQETQYF. In DNA, the CDR3 is TGCGCCAGCAGTCCCGGTCAAGAGACCCAGTACTTC.

The chain recombines TRBV27 with TRBJ2-1, with D perhaps TRBD1 (5 bases). Trimming removed 0 bases at V and 0 bases at J, with 12 bases between. Germline V gives CDR1 MNHEY, CDR2 SMNVEV (reference sequence). The CDR3 length is 17 residues. CDR3 sequence: CASSLSYRFRSYNEQFF. The CDR3 DNA reads as TGTGCCAGCAGTTTATCCTACAGGTTCCGCTCCTACAATGAGCAGTTCTTC.

This sequence joins TRBV28 and TRBJ1-1, with 8 bases fitting TRBD1. The germline V gene has CDR1 MDHEN and CDR2 SYDVKM. This CDR3 has 17 amino acids. J was trimmed by 0 bases and V by 0 bases; bases with no gene match: 6. CDR3 bases: TGTGCCAGCAGTTTATGGTCAGGGGGCTCCGTGAACACTGAAGCTTTCTTT. It is translated as CASSLWSGGSVNTEAFF.

This clone has more than one count but fewer than ten. The DNA for the CDR3 is TGTGCCAGCAGCACCCGACCCCCTTGCGTC. It specifies CASSTRPPCV. The chain uses TRBV6-5 and TRBJ2-7; no clear D. The CDR3 is made up of 10 amino acids. The germline V gene has CDR1 MNHEY and CDR2 SVGAGI.

The chain uses TRBV7-2 and TRBJ1-2; possible D gene TRBD1, 5 bases. From germline, CDR1 is SGHTA and CDR2 FQGNSA. V gave up 4 bases and J gave up 4 bases, with 13 bases separating them. CDR3 length: 14 amino acids. Here the CDR3 DNA reads TGTGCCAGCAGCTCCCGGGCTGGGGCCTATGGCTACACCTTC. Its translation is CASSSRAGAYGYTF.

The chain combines TRBV7-9 with TRBJ1-2; D is ambiguous. V was shortened by 3 bases and J by 0 bases, with 2 bases between the two germline ends. Germline V gives CDR1 SEHNR, CDR2 FQNEAQ (reference sequence). The CDR3 totals 12 residues. The CDR3 coding sequence is TGTGCCAGCAGCTTCCCTAACTATGGCTACACCTTC. This sequence encodes CASSFPNYGYTF. The entire variable domain, with the rest obtained from reference TRBV7-9 and TRBJ1-2, is as follows: DTGVSQNPRHKITKRGQNVTFRCDPISEHNRLYWYRQTLGQGPEFLTYFQNEAQLEKSRLLSDRFSAERPKGSFSTLEIQRTEQGDSAMYLCASSFPNYGYTFGSGTRLTVV.

The rearrangement uses TRBV6-4 and TRBJ2-5, with 8 positions matching TRBD1. V lost 5 bases and J lost 3; bases outside the gene matches: 11. This CDR3 region has 16 residues. From germline, CDR1 is MRHNA and CDR2 SNTAGT. CDR3 sequence: CASSLVSQGGEETQYF. CDR3 sequence (DNA): TGTGCCAGCAGTCTCGTTTCACAGGGGGGAGAAGAGACCCAGTACTTC.

The chain is built from TRBV6-2 or TRBV6-3 and TRBJ1-1; D may be TRBD1 (6 bases). Trimming took off 4 bases at V and 5 bases at J, with 20 bases between the two ends. CDR1 is MNHEY and CDR2 is SVGEGT in the germline V gene. This CDR3 region has 16 residues. In nucleotides, the CDR3 is TGTGCCAGCAGTTCCCCCACCGACAGGAGGGATACTGAAGCTTTCTTT. This gives the protein CASSSPTDRRDTEAFF.

This sequence joins TRBV5-6 and TRBJ1-2; TRBD1 matches 10 bases. The CDR3 contains 15 residues. Per the germline V gene, CDR1 is SGHDT and CDR2 is YYEEEE. Trimming cost V 1 base and J 8 bases; bases outside gene matches: 8. The CDR3 sequence: CASSLRGQGGRGYTF. Written as DNA, the CDR3 is TGTGCCAGCAGCTTGCGTGGACAGGGGGGTCGGGGCTACACCTTC. Filled out from reference TRBV5-6 and TRBJ1-2, the complete variable domain reads DAGVTQSPTHLIKTRGQQVTLRCSPKSGHDTVSWYQQALGQGPQFIFQYYEEEERQRGNFPDRFSGHQFPNYSSELNVNALLLGDSALYLCASSLRGQGGRGYTFGSGTRLTVV.

The chain has TRBV6-5 and TRBJ1-1; 10 bases are shared with TRBD1. Losses at the gene ends were 6 bases for V and 2 bases for J; bases not matched to a gene: 6. The CDR3 has 15 residues. The germline V gene encodes CDR1 MNHEY and CDR2 SVGAGI. The CDR3 nucleotides are TGTGCCAGCAGCGGGGGACAGGGGACAAACACTGAAGCTTTCTTT. Amino acid sequence: CASSGGQGTNTEAFF.

The chain carries TRBV18 and TRBJ1-2; 8 bases fit TRBD1. The CDR3 extends over 17 amino acids. Germline CDR1 reads KGHSH; CDR2 reads LQKENI. The J segment lost 4 bases and the V segment lost 3 bases, leaving 13 bases of the junction unmatched. The CDR3 is CASSPVGQGALLYGYTF. The CDR3 DNA reads TGTGCCAGCTCACCTGTCGGACAGGGTGCATTGCTCTATGGCTACACCTTC.

The V and J genes are TRBV6-6 and TRBJ2-7, with 7 bases fitting TRBD1. Germline CDR1 and CDR2: MNHNY and SVGAGI (reference sequence). The CDR3 extends over 15 amino acids. With 5 bases clipped from V and 4 bases from J, the junction kept 11 bases outside the gene matches. The CDR3, as DNA: TGTGCCAGCAGTCTTGCAGACAGGGTAATGTACGAGCAGTACGTC. It yields the protein CASSLADRVMYEQYV.

The chain couples TRBV6-6 to TRBJ2-6; no firm D call. V lost 4 bases to trimming and J lost 2 bases, with 3 bases between them. CDR1 MNHNY and CDR2 SVGAGI come from the germline V gene (reference sequence). The CDR3 loop spans 13 amino acids. Here the CDR3 reads CASSSAGANVLTF. The CDR3 coding sequence is TGTGCCAGCAGTTCGGCTGGGGCCAACGTCCTGACTTTC.

The chain's CDR3 is CASSDAVADTQYF. The DNA for the CDR3 is TGTGCCAGCAGCGATGCTGTGGCGGATACGCAGTATTTT. The chain is built from TRBV5-4 and TRBJ2-3, with D unclear. V shed 4 bases and J shed 6 bases, with 12 bases lying between them. The CDR3 covers 13 residues. The germline gives CDR1 SGHNT, CDR2 YYREEE (reference sequence).

V and J are TRBV5-1 and TRBJ1-1, with a tentative D call TRBD1 (5 bases). Trimming cost V 4 bases and J 3 bases, with 13 bases left between them. This CDR3 contains 14 residues. CDR1 is SGHRS, CDR2 YFSETQ, per germline. Here the CDR3 DNA reads TGCGCCAGCAGCCCGAGAGGGGAGGACACTGAAGCTTTCTTT. Protein product: CASSPRGEDTEAFF.

The rearrangement links TRBV5-6 to TRBJ1-4, with D possibly being TRBD1 (6 bases). The V end was cut by 1 base, the J end by 8 bases, with 15 bases between. The CDR3 sequence is 15 residues long. CDR1 and CDR2 from the germline V gene are SGHDT and YYEEEE. For the CDR3, the DNA is TGTGCCAGCAGCTTGATAGGTACAGGGTCAGAAAAACTGTTTTTT. Translated, it gives CASSLIGTGSEKLFF.

The table lists this clone with a count of one. V is TRBV11-2 and J is TRBJ2-2; 7 bases agree with TRBD2. The CDR3 spans 14 residues. J was trimmed by 0 bases and V by 10 bases; bases with no gene match: 5. Germline CDR1 and CDR2: SGHAT and FQNNGV. As DNA, the CDR3 is TGTGCCACCCACCGGGGGGCGAACACCGGGGAGCTGTTTTTT. Translation: CATHRGANTGELFF.

The genes are TRBV4-3 and TRBJ2-2; no reliable D call. Trimming took off 5 bases at V and 8 bases at J, with 18 bases between the two ends. The CDR3 has 15 amino acids. The germline gives CDR1 LGHNA, CDR2 YSLEER. The CDR3 protein is CASSNLPDYRGELFF. The CDR3 DNA is TGCGCCAGCAGCAACTTACCAGATTACAGAGGGGAGCTGTTTTTT.

The chain uses TRBV18 and TRBJ1-3, with 7 bases aligning to TRBD1. This CDR3 comprises 15 residues. Looked up from germline, CDR1 is KGHSH and CDR2 is LQKENI. After removal of 5 bases from V and 0 bases from J, the junction contained 4 bases not matched to a gene. In nucleotides, the CDR3 is TGTGCCAGCTCAAGGGACAGAGACTCTGGAAACACCATATATTTT. Its protein is CASSRDRDSGNTIYF.

The DNA of the CDR3 is TGTGCCAGCAGCTTGAGTCTAGCCGGGTTGAATACGCAGTATTTT. Its protein product is CASSLSLAGLNTQYF. The rearrangement links TRBV5-4 to TRBJ2-3; D possibly corresponds to TRBD2 (5 bases). The V gene lost 1 base and the J gene lost 7 bases, with 16 bases spanning the gap. The CDR3 is made up of 15 amino acids. Germline V CDR1 and CDR2: SGHNT, YYREEE (reference sequence).

The chain combines TRBV7-9 with TRBJ2-3, with TRBD2 matching over 8 bases. The ends lost 1 base at V and 1 base at J; junction bases unmatched: 4. Germline lookup yields CDR1 SEHNR and CDR2 FQNEAQ (reference sequence). The CDR3 loop spans 16 amino acids. DNA of the CDR3: TGTGCCAGCAGCTTAGTAGCGGGGTTGGGCACAGATACGCAGTATTTT. It yields the protein CASSLVAGLGTDTQYF.

J is TRBJ1-1 and V is TRBV28, with D hard to call. Germline assignment: CDR1 MDHEN and CDR2 SYDVKM. The CDR3 contains 11 residues. Deletions cut 3 bases from V and 11 bases from J, with 10 bases between. CDR3 in amino acids: CASSFGTRAFF. CDR3 nucleotide sequence: TGTGCCAGCAGTTTTGGTACCAGGGCTTTCTTT.

The chain uses TRBV7-2 and TRBJ2-2; D uncertain. The length of the CDR3 is 11 residues. Between the trimmed V and J ends, which lost 3 bases and 8 bases, there was a span of 4 bases. Germline CDR1 reads SGHTA; CDR2 reads FQGNSA. The CDR3 is CASSLRGELFF. CDR3 coding DNA: TGTGCCAGCAGCTTGAGGGGGGAGCTGTTTTTT.